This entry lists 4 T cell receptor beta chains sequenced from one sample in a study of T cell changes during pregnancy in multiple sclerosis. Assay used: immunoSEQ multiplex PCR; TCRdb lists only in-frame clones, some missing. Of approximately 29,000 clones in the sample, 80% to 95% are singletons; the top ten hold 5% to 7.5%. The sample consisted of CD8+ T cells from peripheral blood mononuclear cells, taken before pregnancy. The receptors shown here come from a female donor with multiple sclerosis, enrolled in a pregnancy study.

Here the CDR3 DNA reads TGTGCCAGCAGCGCCAACCGGGACTTCGTCGGTGGTGGCTACACCTTC. Translation gives CASSANRDFVGGGYTF. V gene TRBV9 combines with J gene TRBJ1-2, with D perhaps TRBD1 (5 bases). The CDR3 contains 16 residues. Trimming pared 3 bases from V and 7 bases from J, leaving 22 bases between. Germline V gene sequence: CDR1 SGDLS, CDR2 YYNGEE.

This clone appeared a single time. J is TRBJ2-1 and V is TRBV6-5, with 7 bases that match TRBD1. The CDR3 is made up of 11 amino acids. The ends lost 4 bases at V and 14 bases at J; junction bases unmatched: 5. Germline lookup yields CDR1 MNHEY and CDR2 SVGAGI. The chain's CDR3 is CASSSGTDKFF. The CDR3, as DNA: TGTGCCAGCAGTTCCGGGACAGATAAGTTCTTC.

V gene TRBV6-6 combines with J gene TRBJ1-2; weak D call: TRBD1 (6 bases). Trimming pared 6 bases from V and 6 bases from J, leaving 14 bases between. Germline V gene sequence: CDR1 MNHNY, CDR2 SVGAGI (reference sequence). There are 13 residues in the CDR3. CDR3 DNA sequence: TGTGCCAGCAGCCAAGGGGGGGCGGATGGCTACACCTTC. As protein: CASSQGGADGYTF.

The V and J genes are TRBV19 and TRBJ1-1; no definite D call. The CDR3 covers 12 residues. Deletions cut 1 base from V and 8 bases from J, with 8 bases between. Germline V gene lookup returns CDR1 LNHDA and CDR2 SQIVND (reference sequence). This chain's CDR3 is CASSIGLQEAFF. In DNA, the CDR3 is TGTGCCAGTAGTATAGGGCTACAGGAAGCTTTCTTT.